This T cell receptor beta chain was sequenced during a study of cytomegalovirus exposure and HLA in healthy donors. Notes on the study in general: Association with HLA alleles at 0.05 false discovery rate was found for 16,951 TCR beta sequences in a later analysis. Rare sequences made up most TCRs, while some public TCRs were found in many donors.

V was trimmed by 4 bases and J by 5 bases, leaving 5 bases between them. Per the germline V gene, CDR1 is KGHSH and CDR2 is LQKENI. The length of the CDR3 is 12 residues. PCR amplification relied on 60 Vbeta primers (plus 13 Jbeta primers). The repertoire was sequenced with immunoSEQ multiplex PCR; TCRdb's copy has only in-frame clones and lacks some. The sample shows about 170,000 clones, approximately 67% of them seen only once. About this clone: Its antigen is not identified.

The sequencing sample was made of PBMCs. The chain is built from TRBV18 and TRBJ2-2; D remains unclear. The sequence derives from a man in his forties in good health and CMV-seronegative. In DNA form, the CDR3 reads TGTGCCAGCTCACTCTTTACCGGGGAGCTGTTTTTT. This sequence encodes CASSLFTGELFF.